This T cell receptor (beta chain) was profiled in a study of blood T cell repertoires in COVID-19. The assay was immunoSEQ multiplex PCR, and TCRdb's table has in-frame clones only and misses some. The data contain about 160,000 clones, approximately 87% of them seen just once; the ten biggest clones take up 10%. Trimming at V came to 2 bases and at J to 3 bases, leaving 8 bases not matched to a gene. CDR3 length equals 16 residues. Germline loops: CDR1 MDHEN, CDR2 SYDVKM. The rearrangement uses TRBV28 and TRBJ1-1, with 8 bases matching TRBD1. This receptor was identified in a woman aged 65 to 85 with COVID-19, enrolled during active disease. Material for sequencing was peripheral blood. CDR3 sequence: CASSLQRQGSDTEAFF. CDR3 sequence (DNA): TGTGCCAGCAGTTTACAGCGACAGGGGTCGGACACTGAAGCTTTCTTT.